These 6 T cell receptor beta chains originate from one sample sequenced in a study of blood T cell repertoires in COVID-19 (dated by TCRdb to about 2020). The library was built by means of the immunoSEQ multiplex PCR assay. What TCRdb holds here is the immuneACCESS table cut down to in-frame rearrangements. Part of the clones is not present; checked against another copy, under half of the missing clones reflect an unresolved V gene, and the others are unexplained. The sample yields hundreds of thousands of clones; roughly 89% were counted once. The ten largest make up less than 3.5% of the sample. What was sequenced was peripheral blood. The receptors stem from a woman aged 18-35 years who had recovered from COVID-19.

This clone appeared once. The chain carries TRBV16 and TRBJ2-1, with TRBD1 identical over 10 bases. CDR1 is KGHSY, CDR2 FQNENV, per germline. Germline trimming cut 0 bases from V and 4 bases from J; bases unmatched to any gene: 6. This CDR3 has 17 residues. This chain's CDR3 is CASSQSVGQGSYNEQFF. DNA for the CDR3: TGTGCCAGCAGCCAATCAGTGGGACAGGGGAGTTACAATGAGCAGTTCTTC. The variable domain in full, with the rest retrieved from reference TRBV16 and TRBJ2-1, is GEEVAQTPKHLVRGEGQKAKLYCAPIKGHSYVFWYQQVLKNEFKFLISFQNENVFDETGMPKERFSAKCLPNSPCSLEIQATKLEDSAVYFCASSQSVGQGSYNEQFFGPGTRLTVL.

J is TRBJ1-2 and V is TRBV21-1; the table's D gene call, TRBD1, was not cross checked with the DNA. TRBV21-1 is listed as a pseudogene. The CDR3 totals 13 residues. CDR3 amino acids: CASSLRDRLYYTF. The CDR3 nucleotides read TGTGCCAGCAGCCTCCGGGACAGGCTTTACTACACCTTC.

This chain uses TRBV9 with TRBJ2-1, with D tentatively TRBD2 (6 bases). The CDR3 is 14 amino acids. CDR1 is SGDLS and CDR2 is YYNGEE in the germline V gene. Trimming pared 2 bases from V and 5 bases from J, leaving 11 bases between. In DNA, the CDR3 is TGTGCCAGCAGCGTTTCTAGCGACAACAATGAGCAGTTCTTC. Its translation: CASSVSSDNNEQFF.

J is TRBJ2-5 and V is TRBV11-3; the D gene is possibly TRBD1 (6 bases). Germline assignment: CDR1 SGHNT and CDR2 YENEEA. The CDR3 consists of 12 residues. Trimming cost V 7 bases and J 2 bases, with 8 bases left between them. In nucleotides, the CDR3 is TGTGCCAGCACCAGGGGTCAAGAGACCCAGTACTTC. Translation: CASTRGQETQYF.

The V and J genes are TRBV9 and TRBJ1-1; possibly TRBD1 for D (6 bases). CDR1 and CDR2 from the germline V gene are SGDLS and YYNGEE. The CDR3 is made up of 13 amino acids. Trimming left V 0 bases short and J 11 bases short, with 14 bases between. The CDR3 reads CASSVARTAPAFF. As DNA, the CDR3 is TGTGCCAGCAGCGTAGCGAGGACAGCACCCGCTTTCTTT.

The chain is built from TRBV4-3 and TRBJ2-2; D possibly corresponds to TRBD1 (5 bases). The CDR3 is 18 residues long. The V gene's germline CDR1 is LGHNA and CDR2 YSLEER. Trimming stripped 3 bases from V and 2 bases from J, with 19 bases between. This chain's CDR3 is CASSHEAQGRINTGELFF. For the CDR3, the DNA is TGCGCCAGCAGCCATGAAGCTCAGGGCAGGATTAACACCGGGGAGCTGTTTTTT.